This paragraph covers one T cell receptor beta chain sequence. Its antigen is undetermined. Prepared libraries of TCR beta cDNA carried unique molecular identifiers. TCRdb passed the PCR reads through MiXCR, listing each CDR3 protein once. The sample lists hundreds of thousands of distinct CDR3 sequences; approximately 37% were seen once. This record comes from a study of post-analysis software for immune sequencing data. In the study overall: The courses of disease that were included comprised relapsing-remitting, secondary progressive and progressive-relapsing multiple sclerosis.

Study findings and constraints: With TRBV5-6, TRBV5-1 and TRBV20-1 included, about 5 TRBV segments were more frequent in patients than in controls. Batch-matched samples strongly co-clustered by F measure.

The CDR3 spans 14 residues. Germline CDR1 is LGHDT and CDR2 is YNNKEL (reference sequence). V dropped 1 base and J dropped 10 bases, with 14 bases sitting between them. What was sequenced was blood. The origin of this receptor is a girl aged 2-9 years with multiple sclerosis. The gene calls are TRBV3-1 and TRBJ2-1; D perhaps matches TRBD2 (6 bases). The CDR3 region has the DNA TGTGCCAGCAGCCAAGGACTAGGCGTATGGGAGCAGTTCTTC. Amino acid sequence: CASSQGLGVWEQFF.